Presented here are 21 T cell receptor beta chains from one specimen sequenced in a study of early T cells in non-severe SARS-CoV-2 infection. One entry per CDR3 protein results from TCRdb running MiXCR on the 5' RACE reads. The sample carries some 25,000 distinct CDR3 sequences, more than 4.5% recorded once. The sequenced material came from whole blood. The source is an adult who was a healthcare worker with PCR-confirmed SARS-CoV-2 infection or an uninfected control (not recorded which).

This clonotype was seen at least ten times. The genes are TRBV29-1 and TRBJ2-7; tentatively, D is TRBD1 (6 bases). From germline, CDR1 is SQVTM and CDR2 ANQGSEA. Trimming took off 7 bases at V and 2 bases at J, with 15 bases between the two ends. CDR3 length equals 13 residues. CDR3 region: CSATGRDTYEQYF. The CDR3 DNA follows: TGCAGCGCCACCGGACGGGACACCTACGAGCAGTACTTC.

This clonotype was picked up many times. V is TRBV19 and J is TRBJ1-5; 10 bases fit TRBD1. There are 19 residues in the CDR3. J was trimmed by 3 bases and V by 6 bases; bases with no gene match: 17. CDR1 is LNHDA, CDR2 SQIVND, per germline (reference sequence). The CDR3 DNA reads TGTGCCAGTAGCACTCAACCGGGACAGGGGTCCACCTACAATCAGCCCCAGCATTTT. As protein: CASSTQPGQGSTYNQPQHF.

The chain employs TRBV5-1 and TRBJ1-2; unclear D gene. The germline V gene has CDR1 SGHRS and CDR2 YFSETQ. The CDR3 is 16 residues long. Trimming stripped 0 bases from V and 2 bases from J, with 14 bases between. CDR3 sequence: CASSLESPGRNYGYTF. DNA of the CDR3: TGCGCCAGCAGCTTGGAGAGCCCAGGACGGAACTATGGCTACACCTTC.

This clonotype was observed a few times. The chain recombines TRBV11-2 with TRBJ2-2, with 13 nucleotides matching TRBD2. After removal of 1 base from V and 1 base from J, the junction contained 9 bases not matched to a gene. Germline V lookup: CDR1 SGHAT, CDR2 FQNNGV. CDR3 length: 20 residues. The CDR3 sequence: CASSLGAWTSGGQNTGELFF. CDR3 coding DNA: TGTGCCAGCAGCTTAGGAGCTTGGACTAGCGGGGGCCAGAACACCGGGGAGCTGTTTTTT.

This clonotype was observed a handful of times. J is TRBJ1-1 and V is TRBV7-9; D is unresolved. The CDR3 totals 14 residues. CDR1 and CDR2 from the germline V gene are SEHNR and FQNEAQ (reference sequence). Trimming removed 7 bases from V and 5 bases from J, with 17 bases in between. CDR3 in DNA: TGTGCCAGCAAACCGCGGGGAAGTGGAACTGAAGCTTTCTTT. Its translation is CASKPRGSGTEAFF.

This clonotype was detected ten times or more. This sequence joins TRBV7-2 and TRBJ2-5; D remains unclear. V gave up 2 bases and J gave up 1 base, with 8 bases separating them. Germline V gene lookup returns CDR1 SGHTA and CDR2 FQGNSA. CDR3 length: 14 amino acids. This chain's CDR3 is CASSLSVTQETQYF. Here the CDR3 DNA reads TGTGCCAGCAGCTTATCAGTCACCCAAGAGACCCAGTACTTC.

The sample holds many counts of this clonotype. The V call is TRBV24-1, the J call TRBJ2-6; D unresolved. The V end lost 3 bases, the J end lost 9 bases, and 8 bases lay between the germline ends. The CDR3 is 13 residues long. The germline V gene has CDR1 KGHDR and CDR2 SFDVKD. The CDR3 region has the DNA TGTGCCACCAGTGATCCTAATATCAACGTCCTGACTTTC. Its protein product is CATSDPNINVLTF.

This clonotype was seen more than once but under ten times. The rearrangement links TRBV29-1 to TRBJ1-2; D is possibly TRBD1 (5 bases). Between the trimmed V and J ends, which lost 0 bases and 2 bases, there was a span of 22 bases. Germline V CDR1 and CDR2: SQVTM, ANQGSEA. The CDR3 runs 18 residues. The CDR3 DNA follows: TGCAGCGTTGAAGATTGGGGCAAGAGTGATTTCGAGAACTATGGCTACACCTTC. It is translated as CSVEDWGKSDFENYGYTF.

V and J are TRBV30 and TRBJ1-1; 8 bases are shared with TRBD1. Losses at the gene ends were 2 bases for V and 11 bases for J; bases not matched to a gene: 10. CDR1 is GTSNPN, CDR2 SVGIG, per germline (reference sequence). The CDR3 covers 13 residues. This CDR3 is CAWSSTGEGNAFF. CDR3 bases: TGTGCCTGGAGTTCGACAGGGGAGGGGAATGCTTTCTTT. Based on the CDR3 plus reference TRBV30 and TRBJ1-1, the full variable domain is SQTIHQWPATLVQPVGSPLSLECTVEGTSNPNLYWYRQAAGRGLQLLFYSVGIGQISSEVPQNLSASRPQDRQFILSSKKLLLSDSGFYLCAWSSTGEGNAFFGQGTRLTVV.

This clonotype was observed many times. The chain carries TRBV7-2 and TRBJ2-2; D perhaps matches TRBD2 (5 bases). The CDR3 totals 13 residues. Germline assignment: CDR1 SGHTA and CDR2 FQGNSA. Trimming took 3 bases from V and 6 from J, leaving 8 bases between them. The CDR3 sequence is CASSFSAAGELFF. CDR3 coding DNA: TGTGCCAGCAGCTTTTCAGCGGCCGGGGAGCTGTTTTTT.

This clonotype was recorded many times. This rearrangement joins TRBV20-1 to TRBJ2-7; TRBD1 agrees at 8 bases. Germline lookup yields CDR1 DFQATT and CDR2 SNEGSKA (reference sequence). The CDR3 loop spans 15 amino acids. V lost 5 bases, J lost 0 bases, and 9 bases stayed unmatched. CDR3 nucleotide sequence: TGCAGTGCTTTTAACCGGGACAGGACCTCCTACGAGCAGTACTTC. Residues: CSAFNRDRTSYEQYF.

In this sample, this clonotype turned up once. This chain links TRBV29-1 with TRBJ2-1, with D perhaps assigned TRBD1 or TRBD2 (5 bases each). CDR3 size: 12 residues. V was pared by 8 bases and J by 5 bases, with 13 bases between. The germline V gene has CDR1 SQVTM and CDR2 ANQGSEA. CDR3 nucleotide sequence: TGCAGCCCCCGGGGACCCAACAATGAGCAGTTCTTC. Residues: CSPRGPNNEQFF.

The chain links TRBV20-1 to TRBJ1-5, with a possible D match to TRBD1 (6 bases). Germline V CDR1 and CDR2: DFQATT, SNEGSKA (reference sequence). The CDR3 length is 13 residues. V lost 6 bases, J lost 4 bases, and 13 bases lay in between. The CDR3: CSATGQPNQPQHF. CDR3 DNA sequence: TGCAGTGCCACCGGACAGCCAAATCAGCCCCAGCATTTT.

This clonotype was counted at least ten times. The chain carries TRBV5-1 and TRBJ1-2; D gene unclear. CDR3 length: 16 amino acids. CDR1 and CDR2 from the germline V gene are SGHRS and YFSETQ. V was clipped by 0 bases and J by 4 bases, with 16 bases between them. CDR3 DNA: TGCGCCAGCAGCTTGGCCTCGTCTCTCCCCATCTATGGCTACACCTTC. Translated: CASSLASSLPIYGYTF. Full variable domain (missing parts from reference TRBV5-1 and TRBJ1-2): KAGVTQTPRYLIKTRGQQVTLSCSPISGHRSVSWYQQTPGQGLQFLFEYFSETQRNKGNFPGRFSGRQFSNSRSEMNVSTLELGDSALYLCASSLASSLPIYGYTFGSGTRLTVV.

This clonotype was seen at least ten times. This CDR3 is CASSHGTAYEQYF. In DNA form, the CDR3 reads TGTGCCAGCAGCCACGGGACAGCCTACGAGCAGTACTTC. V and J are TRBV5-5 and TRBJ2-7, with 7 bases that match TRBD1. The CDR3 is made up of 13 amino acids. Germline assignment: CDR1 SGHKS and CDR2 YYEKEE (reference sequence). V dropped 4 bases and J dropped 2; count of bases not matched to a gene: 3.

This clonotype was seen repeatedly, ten times or more. The V gene is TRBV30, the J gene TRBJ2-3; a weak D match, TRBD1 (6 bases). V was pared by 1 base and J by 4 bases, with 9 bases between. Germline values: CDR1 GTSNPN, CDR2 SVGIG (reference sequence). The CDR3 extends over 13 amino acids. The CDR3 region has the DNA TGTGCCTGGAGTGAACAGGGATCAGATACGCAGTATTTT. Translating gives CAWSEQGSDTQYF. Using reference TRBV30 and TRBJ2-3 for the parts outside the CDR3, the full variable domain is SQTIHQWPATLVQPVGSPLSLECTVEGTSNPNLYWYRQAAGRGLQLLFYSVGIGQISSEVPQNLSASRPQDRQFILSSKKLLLSDSGFYLCAWSEQGSDTQYFGPGTRLTVL.

The V gene is TRBV7-6, the J gene TRBJ2-7; D may correspond to TRBD1 or TRBD2 (5 bases each). The germline V gene encodes CDR1 SGHVS and CDR2 FNYEAQ. There are 15 residues in the CDR3. Trimming removed 0 bases from V and 4 bases from J, with 13 bases in between. The CDR3 DNA sequence: TGTGCCAGCAGCTTAGCGCCAGGGAGTGCGTACGAGCAGTACTTC. It specifies CASSLAPGSAYEQYF.

The V and J genes are TRBV28 and TRBJ2-7, with a tentative D call TRBD1 (6 bases). CDR1 and CDR2 from the germline V gene are MDHEN and SYDVKM. This CDR3 is 14 amino acids long. V was cut by 6 bases and J by 2 bases, with 14 bases left in between. Here the CDR3 reads CASRENRAPYEQYF. CDR3 nucleotides: TGTGCCAGCAGGGAAAACAGGGCCCCCTACGAGCAGTACTTC.

The chain carries TRBV12-3 or TRBV12-4 and TRBJ1-2, with a possible D match to TRBD1 (6 bases). Trimming took 3 bases from V and 1 from J, leaving 9 bases between them. The CDR3 has 14 residues. This CDR3 reads CASSLSGVNYGYTF. The CDR3 DNA reads TGTGCCAGCAGTTTGTCAGGGGTTAACTATGGCTACACCTTC.

This clonotype was counted ten times or more. Here the CDR3 DNA reads TGTGCCAGCAGTGCACAGGGACTAATCTATGGCTACACCTTC. Its protein product is CASSAQGLIYGYTF. V gene TRBV6-1 combines with J gene TRBJ1-2; the D gene is possibly TRBD1 (6 bases). The CDR3 totals 14 residues. V was cut by 4 bases and J by 4 bases, with 13 bases left in between. Germline-derived CDR1 and CDR2 are MNHNS and SASEGT.

This clonotype has at least ten counts. This chain joins TRBV27 and TRBJ2-7; 13 bases fit TRBD2. CDR1 is MNHEY and CDR2 is SMNVEV in the germline V gene (reference sequence). V shed 6 bases, J shed 3 bases, and the junction held 2 bases outside the gene matches. The CDR3 sequence is 14 residues long. The CDR3 DNA is TGTGCCAGCAGCCGACTAGCGGGGGGCTACGAGCAGTACTTC. As protein: CASSRLAGGYEQYF.